These T cell receptor beta chains were read from a single sample in a study of blood T cell repertoires in COVID-19. Profiling relied on immunoSEQ multiplex PCR, and the TCRdb table lists in-frame clones only, not all of them. The sample yields hundreds of thousands of clones, roughly 80% seen once. The material sequenced was peripheral blood. These receptors were obtained from a woman in her forties with active or convalescent COVID-19. Each CDR3 is given with its conserved first and last residue. The D gene is left open where the match is weak. Clone size is shown for a subset of rows, as once, few, many or a class of expanded clone.

abundance	v_gene	len	j_gene	d_gene	CDR3aa	CDR3nt
NA	TRBV28	14	TRBJ1-1	NA	CASRYLQGSTEAFF	TGTGCCAGCAGGTATTTACAGGGAAGCACTGAAGCTTTCTTT
NA	TRBV10-2	18	TRBJ2-3	NA	CASRPLGGGATSTDTQYF	TGCGCCAGCAGGCCACTGGGCGGCGGGGCTACTAGCACAGATACGCAGTATTTT
once	TRBV12-3/TRBV12-4	13	TRBJ1-2	NA	CASSLSGPYGYTF	TGTGCCAGCAGTTTATCAGGGCCCTATGGCTACACCTTC
few	TRBV19	13	TRBJ1-2	TRBD1	CASSIRTGYGYTF	TGTGCCAGTAGTATACGGACAGGGTATGGCTACACCTTC
NA	TRBV6-4	15	TRBJ2-6	TRBD1	CASSPQGAGANVLTF	TGTGCCAGCAGTCCCCAGGGGGCTGGGGCCAACGTCCTGACTTTC
NA	TRBV18	17	TRBJ1-2	TRBD1	CASSEGTETGGPYGYTF	TGTGCCAGCTCAGAGGGGACCGAGACAGGGGGCCCCTATGGCTACACCTTC
NA	TRBV15	14	TRBJ1-5	NA	CATSRGGLDQPQHF	TGTGCCACCAGCAGAGGAGGGTTGGATCAGCCCCAGCATTTT
NA	TRBV5-1	16	TRBJ2-5	TRBD2	CASSSDSGGAWETQYF	TGCGCCAGCAGCTCCGATAGCGGGGGGGCGTGGGAGACCCAGTACTTC
NA	TRBV12-3/TRBV12-4	13	TRBJ1-2	TRBD1	CASRLTGNYGYTF	TGTGCCAGCAGGCTGACAGGGAACTATGGCTACACCTTC
NA	TRBV27	13	TRBJ1-2	NA	CASSSYMERDYTF	TGTGCCAGCAGTTCCTACATGGAGCGGGACTACACCTTC
NA	TRBV7-3	14	TRBJ2-4	NA	CASSPTGVENIQYF	TGTGCCAGCAGCCCGACAGGAGTAGAAAACATTCAGTACTTC
once	TRBV5-1	12	TRBJ2-1	NA	CASMKGGQEQFF	TGCGCCAGCATGAAGGGTGGACAGGAGCAGTTCTTC
NA	TRBV10-3	16	TRBJ2-5	TRBD2	CAISESLAGAQETQYF	TGTGCCATCAGTGAGTCGTTAGCGGGGGCTCAAGAGACCCAGTACTTC
NA	TRBV7-3	13	TRBJ2-5	NA	CASSLGGGETQYF	TGTGCCAGCAGCTTAGGTGGAGGAGAGACCCAGTACTTC
NA	TRBV5-6	14	TRBJ1-2	NA	CASRGGSRYDGYTF	TGTGCCAGCCGGGGGGGCTCTCGCTATGATGGCTACACCTTC
NA	TRBV10-3	16	TRBJ2-3	TRBD2	CAISEGSGGGTDTQYF	TGTGCCATCAGTGAGGGGAGCGGGGGGGGCACAGATACGCAGTATTTT
NA	TRBV14	14	TRBJ2-1	NA	CASQGLGGHNEQFF	TGTGCCAGCCAGGGCTTGGGGGGGCATAATGAGCAGTTCTTC
NA	TRBV10-2	16	TRBJ1-6	NA	CANPFEGTITNSPLHF	TGCGCCAACCCATTCGAGGGGACTATTACTAATTCACCCCTCCACTTT
NA	TRBV15	14	TRBJ2-5	NA	CATSRVDRQETQYF	TGTGCCACCAGCAGAGTTGACAGGCAAGAGACCCAGTACTTC
NA	TRBV6-1	16	TRBJ2-1	TRBD1	CASSGPGQGSYNEQFF	TGTGCCAGCAGTGGGCCGGGACAGGGTTCCTACAATGAGCAGTTCTTC
NA	TRBV18	14	TRBJ2-5	TRBD2	CASSRGLASETQYF	TGTGCCAGCTCACGAGGACTAGCGTCGGAGACCCAGTACTTC
once	TRBV3-1/TRBV3-2	16	TRBJ1-3	TRBD1	CASSHTPGGAGNTIYF	TGTGCCAGCAGCCACACCCCAGGGGGAGCTGGAAACACCATATATTTT
NA	TRBV2	15	TRBJ2-5	NA	CASSSTGPAGETQYF	TGTGCCAGCAGTTCGACAGGCCCCGCTGGGGAGACCCAGTACTTC
NA	TRBV7-3	14	TRBJ1-1	TRBD1	CASSFQGAGSEAFF	TGTGCCAGCAGCTTTCAGGGGGCTGGGAGTGAAGCTTTCTTT
few	TRBV19	17	TRBJ2-3	TRBD1	CASSTPPGQGDPDTQYF	TGTGCCAGTAGTACTCCCCCGGGACAGGGGGATCCAGATACGCAGTATTTT
NA	TRBV5-4	13	TRBJ1-4	NA	CASSSATNEKLFF	TGTGCCAGCAGCTCCGCAACTAATGAAAAACTGTTTTTT
once	TRBV27	11	TRBJ2-3	NA	CGAGSTDTQYF	TGTGGGGCGGGCAGCACAGATACGCAGTATTTT
NA	TRBV30	16	TRBJ2-3	TRBD2	CAWTNPWRGETDTQYF	TGTGCCTGGACCAACCCCTGGCGGGGGGAAACAGATACGCAGTATTTT
NA	TRBV28	14	TRBJ2-4	NA	CASSLSGSQNIQYF	TGTGCCAGCAGTTTATCGGGGTCCCAAAACATTCAGTACTTC
NA	TRBV11-3	14	TRBJ2-1	NA	CASSPGGANHEQFF	TGTGCCAGCAGCCCCGGCGGAGCGAACCATGAGCAGTTCTTC
NA	TRBV5-1	17	TRBJ1-3	TRBD1	CASSLEGQGAAGNTIYF	TGCGCCAGCAGCTTGGAAGGACAGGGGGCAGCTGGAAACACCATATATTTT
NA	TRBV6-5	15	TRBJ1-1	NA	CASSYGQGIVTEAFF	TGTGCCAGCAGTTACGGGCAGGGGATTGTTACTGAAGCTTTCTTT
NA	TRBV5-4	15	TRBJ2-3	NA	CASSRPGPGSDTQYF	TGTGCCAGCAGTCGTCCGGGCCCAGGGTCAGATACGCAGTATTTT
NA	TRBV20-1	16	TRBJ2-3	NA	CSASSPVRGSTDTQYF	TGCAGTGCTAGTTCCCCTGTCCGGGGGAGCACAGATACGCAGTATTTT
NA	TRBV6-5	14	TRBJ2-7	TRBD1	CASSTTGAQYEQYF	TGTGCCAGCAGTACCACAGGGGCCCAATACGAGCAGTACTTC
many	TRBV25-1	15	TRBJ1-4	TRBD1	CASSTRTGVNEKLFF	TGTGCCAGCAGTACCCGGACAGGGGTTAATGAAAAACTGTTTTTT
NA	TRBV27	15	TRBJ1-5	NA	CASSLSQGLNQPQHF	TGTGCCAGCAGTTTATCCCAGGGACTCAATCAGCCCCAGCATTTT
NA	TRBV5-1	15	TRBJ1-4	TRBD1	CASSRTGTGVEKLFF	TGCGCCAGCAGCCGCACGGGGACAGGGGTAGAAAAACTGTTTTTT
NA	TRBV6-5	15	TRBJ1-6	NA	CASSYSFAANSPLHF	TGTGCCAGCAGTTACTCGTTCGCGGCGAATTCACCCCTCCACTTT
NA	TRBV27	15	TRBJ2-2	TRBD1	CASSFEGANTGELFF	TGTGCCAGCAGTTTTGAGGGGGCCAACACCGGGGAGCTGTTTTTT
NA	TRBV15	18	TRBJ1-1	NA	CATSSEYPGGGMNTEAFF	TGTGCCACCAGCAGTGAATACCCGGGAGGGGGTATGAACACTGAAGCTTTCTTT
few	TRBV19	14	TRBJ1-1	TRBD1	CASSLGTVNTEAFF	TGTGCCAGTAGTCTTGGGACAGTGAACACTGAAGCTTTCTTT
NA	TRBV3-1/TRBV3-2	13	TRBJ2-5	TRBD1	CASSPGQQETQYF	TGTGCCAGCAGCCCGGGACAGCAAGAGACCCAGTACTTC
NA	TRBV15	15	TRBJ2-7	TRBD1	CATSRDPGGFYEQYF	TGTGCCACCAGCAGAGATCCAGGGGGCTTCTACGAGCAGTACTTC
NA	TRBV24-1	13	TRBJ1-1	NA	CATNRGAGTEAFF	TGTGCCACCAATCGGGGGGCAGGCACTGAAGCTTTCTTT
few	TRBV28	14	TRBJ1-1	NA	CASSFAVLNTEAFF	TGTGCCAGCAGTTTCGCGGTCTTGAACACTGAAGCTTTCTTT
once	TRBV5-1	14	TRBJ1-2	TRBD1	CASSLGTGSYGYTF	TGCGCCAGCAGCTTGGGGACAGGGAGTTATGGCTACACCTTC
NA	TRBV15	15	TRBJ1-4	NA	CATSGQSGENEKLFF	TGTGCCACCAGCGGCCAAAGCGGAGAAAATGAAAAACTGTTTTTT
many	TRBV5-1	16	TRBJ2-5	NA	CASSLGVGVTQETQYF	TGCGCCAGCAGCTTGGGGGTAGGAGTAACCCAAGAGACCCAGTACTTC
NA	TRBV18	15	TRBJ2-3	NA	CASSPVPSIPDTQYF	TGTGCCAGCTCACCGGTTCCCTCTATCCCAGATACGCAGTATTTT
NA	TRBV30	14	TRBJ1-6	NA	CAWEQGRSVSPLHF	TGTGCCTGGGAACAAGGGAGGAGTGTATCACCCCTCCACTTT
few	TRBV2	12	TRBJ2-1	NA	CASGWQGAGQFF	TGTGCCAGCGGGTGGCAGGGTGCAGGGCAGTTCTTC
NA	TRBV28	13	TRBJ1-2	TRBD1	CASGTGQGNGYTF	TGTGCCAGCGGAACCGGACAGGGAAATGGCTACACCTTC